These 2 T cell receptor beta chains originate from one sample sequenced in a study of blood T cell repertoires in COVID-19. Using immunoSEQ multiplex PCR, the repertoire was profiled, and TCRdb retains in-frame clones only, with some absent. The table lists 45,000 or so clones, roughly 87% of them singletons. Sequences were obtained from peripheral blood. All receptors derive from a man aged 65-85 years with active COVID-19.

The chain links TRBV14 to TRBJ1-5, with 9 bases identical to TRBD1. The CDR3 is made up of 18 amino acids. With V trimmed by 4 bases and J by 1 base, 11 bases remained unmatched. Germline-derived CDR1 and CDR2 are SGHDN and FVKESK. The chain's CDR3 is CASSLKVRDRESNQPQHF. The CDR3 DNA follows: TGTGCCAGCAGCCTAAAAGTCCGGGACAGGGAGAGCAATCAGCCCCAGCATTTT. The whole variable domain, filled in from reference TRBV14 and TRBJ1-5, reads EAGVTQFPSHSVIEKGQTVTLRCDPISGHDNLYWYRRVMGKEIKFLLHFVKESKQDESGMPNNRFLAERTGGTYSTLKVQPAELEDSGVYFCASSLKVRDRESNQPQHFGDGTRLSIL.

The chain carries TRBV6-5 and TRBJ1-2; 7 bases match TRBD1. Germline trimming cut 5 bases from V and 8 bases from J; bases unmatched to any gene: 8. The CDR3 totals 13 residues. Germline V gene sequence: CDR1 MNHEY, CDR2 SVGAGI. Here the CDR3 reads CASSRQGAWGYTF. The DNA of the CDR3 is TGTGCCAGCAGTCGACAGGGTGCTTGGGGCTACACCTTC.